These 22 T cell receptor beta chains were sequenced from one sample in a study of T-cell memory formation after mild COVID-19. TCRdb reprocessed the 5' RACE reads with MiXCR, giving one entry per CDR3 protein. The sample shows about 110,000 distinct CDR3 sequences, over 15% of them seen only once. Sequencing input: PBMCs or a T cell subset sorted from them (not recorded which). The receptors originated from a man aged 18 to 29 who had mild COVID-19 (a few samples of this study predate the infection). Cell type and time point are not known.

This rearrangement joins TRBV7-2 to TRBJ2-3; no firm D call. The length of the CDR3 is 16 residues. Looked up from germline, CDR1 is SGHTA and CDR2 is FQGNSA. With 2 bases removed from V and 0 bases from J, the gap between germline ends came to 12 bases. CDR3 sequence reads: CASSLSRAVSTDTQYF. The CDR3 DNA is TGTGCCAGCAGCTTAAGTCGGGCAGTAAGCACAGATACGCAGTATTTT.

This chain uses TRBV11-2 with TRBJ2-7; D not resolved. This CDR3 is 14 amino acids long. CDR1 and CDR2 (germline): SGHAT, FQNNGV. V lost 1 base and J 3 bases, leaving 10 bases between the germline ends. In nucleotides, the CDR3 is TGTGCCAGCAGCTTAGGTCTAATCGGCTACGAGCAGTACGTC. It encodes CASSLGLIGYEQYV.

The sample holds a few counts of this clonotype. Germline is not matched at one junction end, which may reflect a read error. The CDR3 here is CSVGSPGNAGELFF. The CDR3 DNA sequence: TGCAGCGTGGGGTCACCAGGGAACGCCGGGGAGCTGTTTTTT. The chain combines TRBV29-1 with TRBJ2-2, with a tentative D call TRBD1 (5 bases). Germline lookup yields CDR1 SQVTM and CDR2 ANQGSEA. CDR3 size: 14 residues.

CDR3 sequence reads: CASSLSWKETQYF. CDR3 DNA sequence: TGTGCCAGCAGCTTAAGCTGGAAGGAGACCCAGTACTTC. The chain is built from TRBV11-2 and TRBJ2-5; D remains ambiguous. Germline CDR1 is SGHAT and CDR2 is FQNNGV. The CDR3 runs to 13 residues. V lost 2 bases and J 5 bases, leaving 9 bases between the germline ends.

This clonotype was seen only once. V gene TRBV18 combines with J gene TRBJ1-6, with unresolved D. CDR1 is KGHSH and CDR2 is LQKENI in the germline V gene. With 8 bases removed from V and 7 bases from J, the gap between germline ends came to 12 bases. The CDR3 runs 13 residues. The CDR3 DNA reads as TGTGCCAGCGCACAGAGTGTAAATTCACCCCTCCACTTT. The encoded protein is CASAQSVNSPLHF.

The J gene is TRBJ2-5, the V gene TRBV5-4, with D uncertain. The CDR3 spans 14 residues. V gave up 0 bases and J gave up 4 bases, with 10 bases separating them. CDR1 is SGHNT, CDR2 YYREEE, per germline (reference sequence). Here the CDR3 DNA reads TGTGCCAGCAGCTTGGCGGGCGCTGTAGAGACCCAGTACTTC. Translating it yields CASSLAGAVETQYF.

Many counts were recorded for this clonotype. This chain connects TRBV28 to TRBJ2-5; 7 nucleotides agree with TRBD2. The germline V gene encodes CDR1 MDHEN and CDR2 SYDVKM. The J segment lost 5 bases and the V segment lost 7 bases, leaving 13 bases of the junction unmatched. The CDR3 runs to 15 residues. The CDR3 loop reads CASTPARLGGETQYF. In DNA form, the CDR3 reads TGTGCCAGCACCCCAGCCCGATTGGGGGGGGAGACCCAGTACTTC.

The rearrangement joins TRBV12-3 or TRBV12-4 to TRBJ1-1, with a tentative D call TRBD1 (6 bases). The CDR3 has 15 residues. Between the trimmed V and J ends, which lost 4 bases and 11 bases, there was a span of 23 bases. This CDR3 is CASSSGTSGYTKAFF. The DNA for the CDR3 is TGTGCCAGCAGTTCCGGGACATCCGGATATACTAAGGCTTTCTTT.

CDR3 region: CASSLDLRRGANVLTF. The CDR3 nucleotides read TGCGCCAGCAGCTTGGATCTGCGACGCGGGGCCAACGTCCTGACTTTC. V usage is TRBV5-1 and J usage is TRBJ2-6; D uncertain. V was clipped by 0 bases and J by 4 bases, with 11 bases between them. The CDR3 sequence is 16 residues long. Germline V lookup: CDR1 SGHRS, CDR2 YFSETQ.

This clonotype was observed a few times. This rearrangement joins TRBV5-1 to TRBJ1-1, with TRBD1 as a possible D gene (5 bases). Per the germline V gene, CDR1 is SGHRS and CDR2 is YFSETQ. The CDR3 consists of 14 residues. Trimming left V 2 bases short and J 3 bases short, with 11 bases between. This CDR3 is CASSLNPGDTEAFF. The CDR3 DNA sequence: TGCGCCAGCAGCTTAAACCCGGGGGACACTGAAGCTTTCTTT.

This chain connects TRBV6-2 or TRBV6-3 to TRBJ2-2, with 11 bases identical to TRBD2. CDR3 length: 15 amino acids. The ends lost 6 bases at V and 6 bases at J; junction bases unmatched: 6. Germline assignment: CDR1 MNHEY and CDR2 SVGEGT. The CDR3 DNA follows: TGTGCCAGCAGACTACTAGCGGGGGCTTCCGGGGAGCTGTTTTTT. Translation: CASRLLAGASGELFF.

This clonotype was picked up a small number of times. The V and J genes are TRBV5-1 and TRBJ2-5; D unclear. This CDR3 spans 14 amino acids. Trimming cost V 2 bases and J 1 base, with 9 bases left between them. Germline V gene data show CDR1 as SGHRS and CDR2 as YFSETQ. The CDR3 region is CASSFGQSQETQYF. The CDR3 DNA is TGCGCCAGCAGCTTCGGTCAGTCCCAAGAGACCCAGTACTTC.

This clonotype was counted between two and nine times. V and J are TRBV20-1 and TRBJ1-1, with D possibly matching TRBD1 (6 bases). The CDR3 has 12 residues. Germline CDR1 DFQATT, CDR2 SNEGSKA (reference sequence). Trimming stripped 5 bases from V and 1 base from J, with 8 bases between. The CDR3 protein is CSARDTNTEAFF. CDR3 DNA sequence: TGCAGTGCTCGGGACACGAACACTGAAGCTTTCTTT.

Here the CDR3 DNA reads TGTGCCAGCAGCCCCCTAGCGGGGGCGAGAGATACGCAGTATTTT. It encodes CASSPLAGARDTQYF. This sequence joins TRBV7-3 and TRBJ2-3; TRBD2 matches at 10 bases. Unmatched junction bases numbered 7, after V lost 5 bases and J lost 5 bases. Germline CDR1 is SGHTA and CDR2 is FQGTGA. The CDR3 is 15 residues long.

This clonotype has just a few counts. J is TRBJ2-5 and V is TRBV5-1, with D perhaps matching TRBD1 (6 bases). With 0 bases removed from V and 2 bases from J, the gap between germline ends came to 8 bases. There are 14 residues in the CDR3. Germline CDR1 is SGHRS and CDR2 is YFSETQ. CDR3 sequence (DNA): TGCGCCAGCAGCTTGGAAACAGGGCAAGAGACCCAGTACTTC. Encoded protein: CASSLETGQETQYF.

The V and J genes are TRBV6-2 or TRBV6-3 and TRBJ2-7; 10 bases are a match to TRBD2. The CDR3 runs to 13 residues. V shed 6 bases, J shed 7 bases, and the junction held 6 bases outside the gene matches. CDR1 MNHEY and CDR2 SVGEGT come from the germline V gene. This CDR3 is CASRLAGRGEQYF. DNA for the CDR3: TGTGCCAGCAGACTAGCGGGGAGAGGTGAGCAGTACTTC.

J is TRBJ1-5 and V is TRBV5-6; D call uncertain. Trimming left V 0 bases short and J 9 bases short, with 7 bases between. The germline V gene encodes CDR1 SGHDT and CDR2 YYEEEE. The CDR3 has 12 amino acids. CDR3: CASSLGEGPQHF. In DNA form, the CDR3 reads TGTGCCAGCAGCTTGGGGGAGGGGCCCCAGCATTTT. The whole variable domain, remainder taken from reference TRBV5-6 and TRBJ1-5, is DAGVTQSPTHLIKTRGQQVTLRCSPKSGHDTVSWYQQALGQGPQFIFQYYEEEERQRGNFPDRFSGHQFPNYSSELNVNALLLGDSALYLCASSLGEGPQHFGDGTRLSIL.

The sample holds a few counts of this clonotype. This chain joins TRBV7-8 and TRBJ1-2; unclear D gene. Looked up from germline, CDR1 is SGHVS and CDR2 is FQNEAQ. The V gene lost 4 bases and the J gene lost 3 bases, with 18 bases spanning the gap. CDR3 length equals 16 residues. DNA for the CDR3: TGTGCCAGCAGCTCCGGGTTCTATAATGTTTACTATGGCTACACCTTC. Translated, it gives CASSSGFYNVYYGYTF.

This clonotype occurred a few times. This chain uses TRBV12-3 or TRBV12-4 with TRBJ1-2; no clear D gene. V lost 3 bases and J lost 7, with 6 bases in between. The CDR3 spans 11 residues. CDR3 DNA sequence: TGTGCCAGCAGTTTGGGCCTTGGCTACACCTTC. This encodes CASSLGLGYTF.

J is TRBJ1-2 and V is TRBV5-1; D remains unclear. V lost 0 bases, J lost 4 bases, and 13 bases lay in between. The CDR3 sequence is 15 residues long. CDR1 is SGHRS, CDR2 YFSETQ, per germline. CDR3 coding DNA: TGCGCCAGCAGCTTGGCCCCGGGTCTCCTCTATGGCTACACCTTC. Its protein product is CASSLAPGLLYGYTF.

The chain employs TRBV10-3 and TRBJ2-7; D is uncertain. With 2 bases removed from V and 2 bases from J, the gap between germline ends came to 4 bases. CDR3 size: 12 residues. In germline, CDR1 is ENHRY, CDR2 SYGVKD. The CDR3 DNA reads TGTGCCATCAGTGAGGGGACCTACGAGCAGTACTTC. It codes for CAISEGTYEQYF.

The CDR3 DNA reads as TGTGCCAGCAGTCCCCTAGCGGGGGACTACGAGCAGTACTTC. Encoded protein: CASSPLAGDYEQYF. V is TRBV12-3 or TRBV12-4 and J is TRBJ2-7, with TRBD2 matching over 10 bases. The CDR3 loop spans 14 amino acids. V lost 5 bases and J lost 3; bases outside the gene matches: 4.